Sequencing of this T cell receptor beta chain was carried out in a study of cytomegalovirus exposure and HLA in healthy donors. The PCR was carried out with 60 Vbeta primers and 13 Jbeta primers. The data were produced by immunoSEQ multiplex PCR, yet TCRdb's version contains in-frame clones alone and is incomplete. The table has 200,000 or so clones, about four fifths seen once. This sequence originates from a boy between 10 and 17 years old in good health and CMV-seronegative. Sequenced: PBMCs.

This CDR3 reads CASSLEGGAIDTQYF. The CDR3 bases are TGCGCCAGCAGCTTGGAAGGGGGGGCCATAGATACGCAGTATTTT. The V gene is TRBV5-1, the J gene TRBJ2-3; a possible D gene is TRBD2 (7 bases). Trimming left V 0 bases short and J 5 bases short, with 13 bases between. Germline-derived CDR1 and CDR2 are SGHRS and YFSETQ. The CDR3 runs 15 residues. Full variable domain (remainder filled in from reference TRBV5-1 and TRBJ2-3): KAGVTQTPRYLIKTRGQQVTLSCSPISGHRSVSWYQQTPGQGLQFLFEYFSETQRNKGNFPGRFSGRQFSNSRSEMNVSTLELGDSALYLCASSLEGGAIDTQYFGPGTRLTVL.